The clone carrying this T cell receptor (beta chain) was detected many times. Antigen unknown. The template was RNA from unsorted bulk tissue. The data are from a study of tumor and adjacent non-tumor tissue in lung cancer. On the study more broadly: The patients, 10 to 11 men and 5 or 6 women, were about 31 to 85 with stage I to III disease. Overall study findings and caveats: Higher tumor TCR diversity was associated with shorter survival.

Three rounds of nested PCR, following a modified ARM-PCR protocol, produced the TCRbeta library. TCRdb analysed the multiplex PCR reads with MiXCR anew, one entry per CDR3 protein. This sample has about 85,000 distinct CDR3 sequences; about 61% occur once, and the top ten carry about 15%. Per germline, CDR1 MNHNY and CDR2 SVGAGI (reference sequence). This CDR3 region has 15 residues. Trimming cost V 0 bases and J 4 bases, with 13 bases left between them. This chain links TRBV6-6 with TRBJ2-7, with D unclear. The specimen sequenced was lung tumor tissue. This clonotype was sampled from a man in his 70s with non-small cell lung cancer. The CDR3 protein is CASSYSQTHRYEQYF. The CDR3 DNA reads TGTGCCAGCAGTTACTCGCAAACCCATCGGTACGAGCAGTACTTC.